A single sample is the source of the 5 T cell receptor beta chains below, sequenced in a study of PD-L1 blockade in urothelial cancer. Profiled with immunoSEQ multiplex PCR; TCRdb holds only in-frame clones, not every one. The data hold 70,000 to 85,000 clones, with roughly 90% observed a single time. The time point: pretreatment peripheral blood. The material was PBMCs, obtained around atezolizumab (anti-PD-L1) treatment. These receptors were collected from a man between 65 and 85 years old with urothelial cancer.

The chain uses TRBV18 and TRBJ2-5; the match to TRBD2 covers 16 bases. Looked up from germline, CDR1 is KGHSH and CDR2 is LQKENI. The V and J ends lost 2 bases and 2 bases, in that order; junction bases with no gene match: 5. The CDR3 runs 18 residues. The CDR3 spells CASSPSGTSGRGQETQYF. DNA of the CDR3: TGTGCCAGCTCACCATCCGGGACTAGCGGGAGGGGTCAAGAGACCCAGTACTTC.

The chain carries TRBV7-3 and TRBJ2-2, with D perhaps TRBD1 (5 bases). The CDR3 sequence is 16 residues long. CDR1 is SGHTA, CDR2 FQGTGA, per germline. V was clipped by 5 bases and J by 4 bases, with 17 bases between them. CDR3 loop: CASSVSPRASTGELFF. The DNA of the CDR3 is TGTGCCAGCAGCGTAAGCCCCAGGGCGAGCACCGGGGAGCTGTTTTTT.

Only a few counts were recorded for this clone. This chain joins TRBV28 and TRBJ1-1; 7 nucleotides line up with TRBD1. CDR3 size: 15 residues. Losses at the gene ends were 4 bases for V and 2 bases for J; bases not matched to a gene: 7. Germline CDR1 reads MDHEN; CDR2 reads SYDVKM. The CDR3 DNA follows: TGTGCCAGCAGTTCCGCGGCAGGGGGAAACACTGAAGCTTTCTTT. It specifies CASSSAAGGNTEAFF.

The V call is TRBV5-1, the J call TRBJ2-1; 15 nucleotides match TRBD2. The ends lost 5 bases at V and 5 bases at J; junction bases unmatched: 17. This CDR3 has 20 residues. Germline V gene lookup returns CDR1 SGHRS and CDR2 YFSETQ. CDR3 in amino acids: CASSFGLAGGPVVSNNEQFF. CDR3 nucleotides: TGCGCCAGCAGTTTCGGACTAGCGGGAGGGCCCGTTGTCTCAAACAATGAGCAGTTCTTC.

This sequence joins TRBV28 and TRBJ2-1; D is unresolved. Trimming pared 8 bases from V and 7 bases from J, leaving 21 bases between. The CDR3 totals 15 residues. Germline CDR1 and CDR2: MDHEN and SYDVKM. CDR3 protein: CASVSSARLRNEQFF. The CDR3 DNA reads TGTGCCAGCGTGTCGTCGGCCCGACTTAGGAATGAGCAGTTCTTC.